This T cell receptor beta chain was sequenced in a study of a mutant IDH1 vaccine in newly diagnosed glioma. Overall study: Vaccination was launched 4-6 weeks after radiotherapy alone, or with temozolomide cycles. Pretreatment consisted of radiotherapy, temozolomide, or both, with most receiving both. General observations from the study: Changes in the top peripheral T cell clonotypes seemingly had no bearing on pseudoprogression.

Sequencing used immunoSEQ multiplex PCR; TCRdb keeps in-frame clones, though not all of them. This table has tens of thousands of clones, less than 90% appearing once. This CDR3 has 13 amino acids. This clone was seen a few times. Its antigen is undetermined. Regarding time point: week 47, end of study. The investigators gave 300 ug of mutant IDH1 20-mer peptide in each vaccine dose, together with topical imiquimod. The chain couples TRBV21-1 to TRBJ2-7; the listed D gene, TRBD1, was not tested against the DNA. TRBV21-1 is an annotated pseudogene. Here the sequenced sample was PBMCs, taken from a glioma patient whose treatment included an IDH1 peptide vaccine. This TCR was sampled from a woman in her forties or fifties with glioma. CDR3 loop: CASWARQSYEQYF. The CDR3 nucleotides are TGTGCCAGCTGGGCTCGACAGAGCTACGAGCAGTACTTC.